This paragraph reports one T cell receptor (beta chain). Its antigen is as yet unknown. CDR1 and CDR2 (germline): SGHRS, YFSETQ. The CDR3 is 13 amino acids. Trimming removed 4 bases from V and 2 bases from J; junction bases left unmatched: 3. The naive CD8 fraction comprised CD45RO-negative cells positively selected for CCR7 and excluded terminally differentiated effector memory CD45RA+ cells. The donors, healthy adults who were HIV-negative, had experienced no recent acute infections or vaccinations. The table came from immunoSEQ multiplex PCR; TCRdb's copy has only in-frame clones and leaves some out. The sample lists about 590,000 clones, around 95% occurring once. The entry originates in a study of shared clonotypes between healthy human individuals. General study results and limits: Rarefaction showed that sequencing of sorted subsets was incomplete (despite large depth). Non-shared clonotypes showed lower generation probabilities than clonotypes common to all four donors.

The specimen sequenced was naive CD8+ T cells sorted from blood. V gene TRBV5-1 combines with J gene TRBJ2-7, with 7 bases fitting TRBD1. The TCR originated in a woman aged 25 to 39 in good health. CDR3 amino acids: CASSEGQTYEQYF. The CDR3, as DNA: TGCGCCAGCAGCGAGGGACAGACCTACGAGCAGTACTTC.